Presented here are 25 T cell receptor beta chains from one specimen sequenced in a study of human T cells and chemical hapten exposure. It was from unfractionated whole blood that total RNA was extracted. MiXCR was run by TCRdb on the 5' RACE reads, yielding one entry per CDR3 protein. The data contain tens of thousands of distinct CDR3 sequences, more than 15% of them singletons. The receptors originated from a female donor in good health.

This clonotype was picked up many times. The DNA of the CDR3 is TGTGCCAGCAGCCCACTCTTCCGGGACAGGGGGTCGAGCGGCAATCAGCCCCAGCATTTT. This sequence encodes CASSPLFRDRGSSGNQPQHF. The genes are TRBV7-2 and TRBJ1-5, with 11 bases fitting TRBD1. Germline V gene lookup returns CDR1 SGHTA and CDR2 FQGNSA. After removal of 5 bases from V and 2 bases from J, the junction contained 17 bases not matched to a gene. The CDR3 contains 20 residues.

This clonotype appeared a few times. The genes are TRBV20-1 and TRBJ2-1; TRBD2 matches 10 bases. V trimming: 3 bases; J trimming: 8 bases; junction bases outside the gene matches: 4. The CDR3 is made up of 13 amino acids. The germline V gene has CDR1 DFQATT and CDR2 SNEGSKA (reference sequence). The CDR3 nucleotides are TGCAGTGCTAGTTTAGCGGGGGGCGATGAGCAGTTCTTC. Translating it yields CSASLAGGDEQFF.

This clonotype was seen a handful of times. This chain links TRBV5-1 with TRBJ2-2, with D maybe TRBD1 (6 bases). V dropped 10 bases and J dropped 6 bases, with 13 bases sitting between them. CDR1 SGHRS and CDR2 YFSETQ come from the germline V gene. The length of the CDR3 is 12 residues. The CDR3 loop reads CAEGGLAGELFF. DNA for the CDR3: TGCGCCGAAGGGGGTCTAGCCGGGGAGCTGTTTTTT. Combining the CDR3 with reference TRBV5-1 and TRBJ2-2 gives the whole variable domain KAGVTQTPRYLIKTRGQQVTLSCSPISGHRSVSWYQQTPGQGLQFLFEYFSETQRNKGNFPGRFSGRQFSNSRSEMNVSTLELGDSALYLCAEGGLAGELFFGEGSRLTVL.

The J gene is TRBJ1-2, the V gene TRBV6-5; TRBD1 matches at 10 bases. The germline V gene has CDR1 MNHEY and CDR2 SVGAGI. This CDR3 comprises 17 residues. The trim removed 6 bases at V and 4 bases at J, leaving 14 bases unmatched. In DNA, the CDR3 is TGTGCCAGCAGCCGATACGAATTTAGGGACAGGGGCTATGGCTACACCTTC. Amino acid sequence: CASSRYEFRDRGYGYTF.

This clonotype showed up many times. V and J are TRBV6-2 or TRBV6-3 and TRBJ1-2; D unclear. CDR3 length: 13 amino acids. Germline CDR1 reads MNHEY; CDR2 reads SVGEGT. Trimming shortened V by 2 bases and J by 4 bases, and 8 bases separated the two germline ends. The CDR3 DNA reads as TGTGCCAGCAGTTACGGCGGGTCCTATGGCTACACCTTC. This gives the protein CASSYGGSYGYTF.

This clonotype has at least ten counts. This chain connects TRBV15 to TRBJ2-3; D is undetermined. The CDR3 contains 14 residues. The V and J ends lost 5 bases and 4 bases respectively, with 13 bases between them. Per germline, CDR1 LNHNV and CDR2 YYDKDF (reference sequence). The CDR3 spells CATSYHLVPDTQYF. In DNA, the CDR3 is TGTGCCACCAGCTACCATCTAGTCCCAGATACGCAGTATTTT.

This clonotype was counted at least ten times. V usage is TRBV7-7 and J usage is TRBJ2-2, with D unresolved. CDR3 length: 12 residues. The germline V and J ends were trimmed by 4 bases and 6 bases, with 6 bases remaining between them. Per germline, CDR1 SSHAT and CDR2 FNYEAQ (reference sequence). The CDR3 sequence is CASSSPAGELFF. CDR3 nucleotides: TGTGCCAGCAGCTCTCCCGCCGGGGAGCTGTTTTTT.

This chain links TRBV6-6 with TRBJ2-3, with D unclear. The V gene lost 4 bases and the J gene lost 9 bases, with 17 bases spanning the gap. The CDR3 length is 14 residues. Germline CDR1 MNHNY, CDR2 SVGAGI (reference sequence). The DNA of the CDR3 is TGTGCCAGCAGTTCACCCGGGCCACATGAGACGCAGTATTTT. This codes for CASSSPGPHETQYF.

This chain's CDR3 is CASTPAVGVKAFF. As DNA, the CDR3 is TGTGCCAGCACCCCCGCAGTGGGGGTGAAAGCTTTCTTT. The chain combines TRBV12-3 or TRBV12-4 with TRBJ1-1; the D gene is possibly TRBD1 (5 bases). The CDR3 length is 13 residues. The V end was cut by 7 bases, the J end by 9 bases, with 18 bases between.

The chain carries TRBV5-1 and TRBJ1-1, with D possibly TRBD1 on 6 matching bases. The CDR3 totals 16 residues. V gave up 0 bases and J gave up 1 base, with 13 bases separating them. Per germline, CDR1 SGHRS and CDR2 YFSETQ. CDR3 sequence: CASSLDGGVQNTEAFF. The CDR3 DNA reads as TGCGCCAGCAGCTTGGATGGGGGCGTGCAGAACACTGAAGCTTTCTTT.

J is TRBJ1-4 and V is TRBV20-1; TRBD1 matches at 7 bases. Per the germline V gene, CDR1 is DFQATT and CDR2 is SNEGSKA (reference sequence). Losses at the gene ends were 7 bases for V and 8 bases for J; bases not matched to a gene: 13. The CDR3 totals 14 residues. DNA of the CDR3: TGCAGTGTTGACACCGGACAGGAGACCGAAAAACTGTTTTTT. Translating gives CSVDTGQETEKLFF.

The rearrangement joins TRBV28 to TRBJ2-2, with D possibly TRBD2 on 6 matching bases. The CDR3 contains 15 residues. CDR1 MDHEN and CDR2 SYDVKM come from the germline V gene. V dropped 7 bases and J dropped 3 bases, with 15 bases sitting between them. The CDR3 region has the DNA TGTGCCAGCATTAGCGGCGGGACTGACACCGGGGAGCTGTTTTTT. Its protein is CASISGGTDTGELFF. Variable domain in full (rest from reference TRBV28 and TRBJ2-2): DVKVTQSSRYLVKRTGEKVFLECVQDMDHENMFWYRQDPGLGLRLIYFSYDVKMKEKGDIPEGYSVSREKKERFSLILESASTNQTSMYLCASISGGTDTGELFFGEGSRLTVL.

The table lists this clonotype with a few counts. CDR3 nucleotide sequence: TGTGCCAGCAGCCAAGATTTAGGGCAGGGAGGGGGCTACACCTTC. This codes for CASSQDLGQGGGYTF. This chain links TRBV4-2 with TRBJ1-2, with a weak D call TRBD1 (5 bases). V was clipped by 0 bases and J by 8 bases, with 16 bases between them. The CDR3 runs to 15 residues. Germline V lookup: CDR1 LGHNA, CDR2 YNFKEQ.

This rearrangement joins TRBV29-1 to TRBJ2-3; D gene uncertain. Trimming removed 4 bases from V and 5 bases from J, with 10 bases in between. This CDR3 has 12 residues. Germline values: CDR1 SQVTM, CDR2 ANQGSEA. CDR3: CSVGQLLDTQYF. The CDR3, as DNA: TGCAGCGTTGGGCAACTGTTAGATACGCAGTATTTT.

The J gene is TRBJ2-3, the V gene TRBV27; D gene unclear. V was shortened by 3 bases and J by 3 bases, with 10 bases between the two germline ends. The CDR3 has 14 amino acids. The germline CDR1 and CDR2 sequences are MNHEY and SMNVEV (reference sequence). DNA for the CDR3: TGTGCCAGCAGTTTGGGGAAAGGGACAGATACGCAGTATTTT. Its translation: CASSLGKGTDTQYF.

This clonotype turned up a few times. This CDR3 reads CASSPQLGRSYGYTF. Written as DNA, the CDR3 is TGTGCCAGCAGCCCCCAGCTTGGACGGTCCTATGGCTACACCTTC. This sequence joins TRBV7-7 and TRBJ1-2; D remains unclear. V was trimmed by 5 bases and J by 4 bases, leaving 17 bases between them. The CDR3 has 15 residues. Germline V CDR1 and CDR2: SSHAT, FNYEAQ (reference sequence). Variable domain in full (rest from reference TRBV7-7 and TRBJ1-2): GAGVSQSPRYKVTKRGQDVTLRCDPISSHATLYWYQQALGQGPEFLTYFNYEAQPDKSGLPSDRFSAERPEGSISTLTIQRTEQRDSAMYRCASSPQLGRSYGYTFGSGTRLTVV.

V usage is TRBV28 and J usage is TRBJ2-3, with D uncertain. Trimming took off 5 bases at V and 0 bases at J, with 12 bases between the two ends. This CDR3 is 15 amino acids long. From germline, CDR1 is MDHEN and CDR2 SYDVKM. In DNA form, the CDR3 reads TGTGCCAGCAGTCGTTTCACACCAAGCACAGATACGCAGTATTTT. Translated: CASSRFTPSTDTQYF.

The sample holds a few counts of this clonotype. The CDR3 here is CATLERIAKNIQYF. DNA of the CDR3: TGTGCCACCCTAGAGAGAATAGCCAAAAACATTCAGTACTTC. The genes are TRBV28 and TRBJ2-4; the D is unclear. The CDR3 sequence is 14 residues long. CDR1 and CDR2 (germline): MDHEN, SYDVKM. Between the trimmed V and J ends, which lost 10 bases and 0 bases, there was a span of 13 bases.

This chain links TRBV20-1 with TRBJ2-5, with 10 positions matching TRBD2. V was pared by 3 bases and J by 5 bases, with 9 bases of the junction left unmatched. Germline loops: CDR1 DFQATT, CDR2 SNEGSKA (reference sequence). The CDR3 is made up of 15 amino acids. The CDR3 loop reads CSARFSGGPGETQYF. CDR3 DNA: TGCAGTGCTAGGTTTAGCGGGGGGCCGGGTGAGACCCAGTACTTC.

The V call is TRBV6-2 or TRBV6-3, the J call TRBJ1-1; 9 bases match TRBD1. CDR1 is MNHEY, CDR2 SVGEGT, per germline. The CDR3 sequence is 15 residues long. J lost 0 bases, V lost 7 bases, and 6 bases had no gene match. CDR3 sequence: CASTEGQGLNTEAFF. CDR3 in DNA: TGTGCCAGCACCGAGGGACAGGGATTGAACACTGAAGCTTTCTTT.

The chain links TRBV5-1 to TRBJ2-3; D uncertain. Germline V CDR1 and CDR2: SGHRS, YFSETQ. This CDR3 region has 14 residues. V gave up 7 bases and J gave up 0 bases, with 12 bases separating them. This chain's CDR3 is CASQLTPSTDTQYF. The CDR3 DNA follows: TGCGCCAGCCAACTGACACCCAGCACAGATACGCAGTATTTT.

In this sample, this clonotype turned up once. CDR3 residues: CASSQFDRPDTQYF. CDR3 DNA sequence: TGTGCCAGCAGCCAATTCGACAGACCAGATACGCAGTATTTT. This sequence joins TRBV3-1 and TRBJ2-3, with a weak D call TRBD1 (5 bases). Trimming left V 2 bases short and J 4 bases short, with 10 bases between. This CDR3 comprises 14 residues. Germline-derived CDR1 and CDR2 are LGHDT and YNNKEL (reference sequence).

The V gene is TRBV5-1, the J gene TRBJ2-7; D may match TRBD1 or TRBD2 (6 bases each). Germline CDR1 is SGHRS and CDR2 is YFSETQ. V lost 1 base and J lost 6, with 8 bases in between. This CDR3 contains 12 residues. The CDR3: CASSLPGAEQYF. The CDR3 DNA is TGCGCCAGCAGCTTGCCGGGGGCCGAGCAGTACTTC.

This clonotype was seen only a few times. The genes are TRBV6-5 and TRBJ2-7, with 7 positions matching TRBD2. The germline CDR1 and CDR2 sequences are MNHEY and SVGAGI. V shed 0 bases, J shed 4 bases, and the junction held 9 bases outside the gene matches. This CDR3 region has 16 residues. CDR3 sequence reads: CASSYSLAGVGYEQYF. The CDR3 DNA is TGTGCCAGCAGTTACTCGTTGGCGGGAGTGGGGTACGAGCAGTACTTC.

This chain links TRBV7-2 with TRBJ2-5; D may be TRBD2 (6 bases). The V and J ends lost 1 base and 3 bases respectively, with 21 bases between them. The CDR3 consists of 18 residues. Germline CDR1 SGHTA, CDR2 FQGNSA. CDR3 protein: CASSLVQPGVTREETQYF. CDR3 DNA sequence: TGTGCCAGCAGCTTAGTCCAACCGGGAGTTACTAGGGAAGAGACCCAGTACTTC.